A single sample gave rise to the 27 T cell receptor beta chains below, sequenced in a study of blood T cell repertoires in COVID-19. Some clones are missing from TCRdb's copy, which holds only in-frame ones; the method was immunoSEQ multiplex PCR. This sample yields fewer than 300,000 clones, of which around 90% are seen a single time; around 1.1% belongs to the top ten. The sequenced material came from PBMCs or T cells enriched from blood (not recorded which). The source of these receptors is a woman in her twenties or thirties who had recovered from COVID-19.

This clone was picked up one time. This CDR3 reads CASSNKPAGKNIQYF. The DNA for the CDR3 is TGTGCCAGCAGCAATAAGCCGGCAGGCAAAAACATTCAGTACTTC. The chain carries TRBV21-1 and TRBJ2-4; TRBD1 is the table's D call and was not checked against the DNA. TRBV21-1 is a documented pseudogene. The CDR3 covers 15 residues.

The chain uses TRBV4-1 and TRBJ2-5; 9 bases are a match to TRBD2. Germline assignment: CDR1 MGHRA and CDR2 YSYEKL. The CDR3 is 17 amino acids. V shed 1 base and J 2 bases; nucleotides not matched to a gene: 8. CDR3: CASSQAIAGAGQETQYF. Here the CDR3 DNA reads TGCGCCAGCAGCCAAGCTATAGCGGGAGCAGGTCAAGAGACCCAGTACTTC.

This rearrangement joins TRBV6-5 to TRBJ2-7; 8 bases line up with TRBD1. The J segment lost 5 bases and the V segment lost 7 bases, leaving 10 bases of the junction unmatched. CDR1 MNHEY and CDR2 SVGAGI come from the germline V gene. The CDR3 extends over 14 amino acids. CDR3 in DNA: TGTGCCAGCACCACCGGACAGGGTCTGAACGAGCAGTACTTC. It is translated as CASTTGQGLNEQYF.

The chain carries TRBV28 and TRBJ2-7; the D gene is possibly TRBD1 (6 bases). CDR1 and CDR2 from the germline V gene are MDHEN and SYDVKM. The V end was cut by 5 bases, the J end by 5 bases, with 22 bases between. The CDR3 consists of 16 residues. This CDR3 is CASSPYQGRERHEQYF. CDR3 in DNA: TGTGCCAGCAGTCCTTATCAGGGGCGAGAAAGGCACGAGCAGTACTTC.

The CDR3 is CASSQVIRQGAWQPQHF. The CDR3 nucleotides are TGTGCCAGCAGCCAAGTAATACGACAGGGGGCATGGCAGCCCCAGCATTTT. The V gene is TRBV4-2, the J gene TRBJ1-5, with 10 bases that match TRBD1. V was pared by 1 base and J by 7 bases, with 10 bases of the junction left unmatched. Germline V gene lookup returns CDR1 LGHNA and CDR2 YNFKEQ. CDR3 length: 17 amino acids.

In this sample, this clone turned up a few times. This sequence joins TRBV6-4 and TRBJ2-2; possible D gene TRBD2, 5 bases. Germline V lookup: CDR1 MRHNA, CDR2 SNTAGT. The V end was cut by 5 bases, the J end by 1 base, with 5 bases between. The CDR3 loop spans 13 amino acids. CDR3 DNA: TGTGCCAGCAGTAGCGGGAACACCGGGGAGCTGTTTTTT. Its translation is CASSSGNTGELFF.

This sequence joins TRBV10-3 and TRBJ1-1, with 12 bases lining up with TRBD1. The germline V gene encodes CDR1 ENHRY and CDR2 SYGVKD. The CDR3 contains 15 residues. V lost 5 bases, J lost 5 bases, and 6 bases stayed unmatched. The CDR3 protein is CAISRDRGLYTEAFF. The DNA of the CDR3 is TGTGCCATCAGTAGGGACAGGGGGCTATATACTGAAGCTTTCTTT.

About this clone itself: This CDR3 is also generated by other DNA sequences in the sample. This sequence joins TRBV5-1 and TRBJ2-2; D unresolved. The CDR3 sequence is 13 residues long. In germline, CDR1 is SGHRS, CDR2 YFSETQ. V was trimmed by 1 base and J by 3 bases, leaving 4 bases between them. The CDR3: CASSLSDTGELFF. CDR3 sequence (DNA): TGCGCCAGCAGCTTGTCCGACACCGGGGAGCTGTTTTTT.

This clone appeared a single time. The chain has TRBV18 and TRBJ1-2; D possibly corresponds to TRBD1 (5 bases). CDR1 KGHSH and CDR2 LQKENI come from the germline V gene. This CDR3 region has 11 residues. The V and J ends lost 5 bases and 4 bases respectively, with 5 bases between them. DNA for the CDR3: TGTGCCAGCTCAGACAGCTATGGCTACACCTTC. Encoded protein: CASSDSYGYTF. Looking up the rest from reference TRBV18 and TRBJ1-2 gives the full variable domain: NAGVMQNPRHLVRRRGQEARLRCSPMKGHSHVYWYRQLPEEGLKFMVYLQKENIIDESGMPKERFSAEFPKEGPSILRIQQVVRGDSAAYFCASSDSYGYTFGSGTRLTVV.

The V call is TRBV28, the J call TRBJ2-5; 12 bases agree with TRBD2. Germline CDR1 reads MDHEN; CDR2 reads SYDVKM. V shed 6 bases and J 5 bases; nucleotides not matched to a gene: 7. This CDR3 is built from 15 residues. CDR3 protein: CASRSSGRAVETQYF. For the CDR3, the DNA is TGTGCCAGCAGGTCTAGCGGGAGGGCCGTTGAGACCCAGTACTTC.

The J gene is TRBJ2-7, the V gene TRBV6-5; 7 bases are a match to TRBD2. Germline V gene lookup returns CDR1 MNHEY and CDR2 SVGAGI. The CDR3 has 15 amino acids. J gave up 2 bases and V 5 bases, and 9 bases lay outside the gene matches. CDR3 nucleotides: TGTGCCAGCAGTAGTAGCGGGCCGCTTACCTACGAGCAGTACTTC. Protein product: CASSSSGPLTYEQYF.

This chain uses TRBV7-6 with TRBJ2-1; no firm D call. Trimming shortened V by 3 bases and J by 6 bases, and 9 bases separated the two germline ends. Germline CDR1 and CDR2: SGHVS and FNYEAQ. The CDR3 loop spans 13 amino acids. CDR3 nucleotide sequence: TGTGCCAGCAGCTTCCTCCCGTTCAATGAGCAGTTCTTC. Amino acids: CASSFLPFNEQFF.

The chain couples TRBV1 to TRBJ2-3; the D call of TRBD2 is as the table states it, not checked on the DNA. TRBV1 is termed a pseudogene. This CDR3 comprises 16 residues. CDR3 DNA: TGCACCAGCAGCCAAGAGTTCTCGAGAAGCACAGATACGCAGTATTTT. It specifies CTSSQEFSRSTDTQYF.

The chain has TRBV14 and TRBJ1-2; D unresolved. Germline-derived CDR1 and CDR2 are SGHDN and FVKESK. Trimming pared 3 bases from V and 0 bases from J, leaving 11 bases between. The CDR3 spans 15 residues. CDR3 bases: TGTGCCAGCAGCCACCGAGGGATTCCTAACTATGGCTACACCTTC. It yields the protein CASSHRGIPNYGYTF.

This chain connects TRBV5-5 to TRBJ2-5; 10 bases agree with TRBD2. V gave up 3 bases and J gave up 2 bases; unmatched junction bases: 4. This CDR3 spans 15 amino acids. The germline V gene has CDR1 SGHKS and CDR2 YYEKEE (reference sequence). The CDR3 DNA reads TGTGCCAGCAGCTCTCGGACTAGCGGTCAAGAGACCCAGTACTTC. This translates into CASSSRTSGQETQYF.

This rearrangement joins TRBV6-5 to TRBJ2-7, with a possible D match to TRBD1 (6 bases). The V gene lost 6 bases and the J gene lost 5 bases, with 14 bases spanning the gap. CDR3 length: 13 amino acids. CDR1 MNHEY and CDR2 SVGAGI come from the germline V gene. CDR3 bases: TGTGCCAGCAGAAGTGACAGGAGCCACGAGCAGTACTTC. It translates to CASRSDRSHEQYF.

This clone was seen a handful of times. The rearrangement uses TRBV28 and TRBJ1-2, with a weak D call TRBD1 (6 bases). Germline V gives CDR1 MDHEN, CDR2 SYDVKM. V was cut by 5 bases and J by 4 bases, with 11 bases left in between. The CDR3 runs 13 residues. The CDR3 reads CASSPTGTYGYTF. The DNA for the CDR3 is TGTGCCAGCAGTCCAACAGGGACCTATGGCTACACCTTC.

The chain employs TRBV29-1 and TRBJ2-1; 9 nucleotides match TRBD2. The CDR3 covers 18 residues. V was pared by 8 bases and J by 4 bases, with 21 bases of the junction left unmatched. Germline lookup yields CDR1 SQVTM and CDR2 ANQGSEA. The CDR3 bases are TGCAGCTCCGAGCGGGAGGAAAATGGGGTACGGTTTTACAATGAGCAGTTCTTC. Residues: CSSEREENGVRFYNEQFF.

This rearrangement joins TRBV6-5 to TRBJ2-7, with TRBD2 as a possible D gene (6 bases). The germline V gene encodes CDR1 MNHEY and CDR2 SVGAGI. The V end was cut by 5 bases, the J end by 7 bases, with 15 bases between. The CDR3 is 13 amino acids. CDR3 region: CASSRREVSEQYF. As DNA, the CDR3 is TGTGCCAGCAGTAGGAGGGAGGTAAGTGAGCAGTACTTC.

This chain connects TRBV9 to TRBJ1-2; D is unresolved. This CDR3 is built from 15 residues. The V gene lost 6 bases and the J gene lost 6 bases, with 21 bases spanning the gap. Germline loops: CDR1 SGDLS, CDR2 YYNGEE. In DNA form, the CDR3 reads TGTGCCAGCACCGTCTCCCCCCGGGGTGGGGATGGCTACACCTTC. It is translated as CASTVSPRGGDGYTF. The full variable domain, with the rest looked up from reference TRBV9 and TRBJ1-2, is DSGVTQTPKHLITATGQRVTLRCSPRSGDLSVYWYQQSLDQGLQFLIQYYNGEERAKGNILERFSAQQFPDLHSELNLSSLELGDSALYFCASTVSPRGGDGYTFGSGTRLTVV.

This rearrangement joins TRBV7-3 to TRBJ2-2; 7 positions match TRBD2. CDR1 is SGHTA and CDR2 is FQGTGA in the germline V gene. The junction had 5 bases not matched to a gene; V was cut back by 1 base and J by 3 bases. The CDR3 sequence is 16 residues long. CDR3 sequence reads: CASSLIVAGDTGELFF. CDR3 bases: TGTGCCAGCAGCTTAATAGTGGCGGGAGACACCGGGGAGCTGTTTTTT.

This clone has a single count. This chain uses TRBV4-3 with TRBJ1-5, with D hard to call. V shed 1 base and J shed 3 bases, with 10 bases lying between them. CDR3 length: 15 residues. Per germline, CDR1 LGHNA and CDR2 YSLEER. CDR3 amino acids: CASSQGGVTNQPQHF. In DNA, the CDR3 is TGCGCCAGCAGCCAAGGCGGGGTCACCAATCAGCCCCAGCATTTT.

In DNA, the CDR3 is TGTGCCTGGAGGGACAGGGGGCTCTCTGGAAACACCATATATTTT. Its translation: CAWRDRGLSGNTIYF. The chain joins TRBV30 to TRBJ1-3; 11 bases are a match to TRBD1. The CDR3 is 15 residues long. Germline trimming cut 3 bases from V and 0 bases from J; bases unmatched to any gene: 1. Germline loops: CDR1 GTSNPN, CDR2 SVGIG (reference sequence).

The chain couples TRBV30 to TRBJ1-3; D is undetermined. The CDR3 extends over 13 amino acids. Germline V gene data show CDR1 as GTSNPN and CDR2 as SVGIG (reference sequence). V lost 0 bases, J lost 5 bases, and 8 bases lay in between. As DNA, the CDR3 is TGTGCCTGGAGTGTTGCAGGAAGAAACACCATATATTTT. Translation: CAWSVAGRNTIYF. Based on the CDR3 plus reference TRBV30 and TRBJ1-3, the full variable domain is SQTIHQWPATLVQPVGSPLSLECTVEGTSNPNLYWYRQAAGRGLQLLFYSVGIGQISSEVPQNLSASRPQDRQFILSSKKLLLSDSGFYLCAWSVAGRNTIYFGEGSWLTVV.

The V call is TRBV19, the J call TRBJ1-1; 7 positions match TRBD1. V lost 7 bases, J lost 0 bases, and 2 bases stayed unmatched. Germline assignment: CDR1 LNHDA and CDR2 SQIVND (reference sequence). The CDR3 contains 13 residues. For the CDR3, the DNA is TGTGCCAGTACCGGGACAGTGAACACTGAAGCTTTCTTT. Its translation is CASTGTVNTEAFF.

The V and J genes are TRBV14 and TRBJ1-4; the D is unclear. The CDR3 runs 15 residues. Germline V CDR1 and CDR2: SGHDN, FVKESK. V lost 5 bases and J lost 6, with 16 bases in between. The CDR3 DNA is TGTGCCAGCAGCGCGAGGACTGCTACCCATGAAAAACTGTTTTTT. This sequence encodes CASSARTATHEKLFF.

The V call is TRBV10-3, the J call TRBJ2-7; D gene unclear. Germline CDR1 reads ENHRY; CDR2 reads SYGVKD. V dropped 4 bases and J dropped 3 bases, with 7 bases sitting between them. The CDR3 extends over 12 amino acids. The CDR3 bases are TGTGCCATCAGTGGCCTAGACTACGAGCAGTACTTC. It codes for CAISGLDYEQYF.